This is a list of T cell receptor beta chains from one sample in a study of radiation and T cells in renal cell carcinoma. Sequencing was performed with immunoSEQ multiplex PCR; in TCRdb, only in-frame clones are kept and a portion is missing. The sample shows about 50,000 clones, around 83% of them seen only once. Specimen: blood, collected from a patient whose treatment included radiotherapy and nephrectomy. The receptors shown here come from a woman in her 70s with renal cell carcinoma. Each CDR3 is given with its conserved first and last residue. A D gene is named only where the DNA matches it firmly. The size of a clone is reported for some rows only, either as once, few or many, or as a class for expanded clones.

CASSQRYREENTEAFF TGTGCCAGCTCACAAAGATACCGGGAGGAGAACACTGAAGCTTTCTTT TRBV18 NA NA TRBJ1-1
CASSSPMGAGNTIYF TGTGCCAGCAGTTCGCCGATGGGGGCTGGAAACACCATATATTTT TRBV6-1 NA NA TRBJ1-3
CASSPWGGGVEQYF TGTGCCAGCAGTCCCTGGGGAGGGGGGGTCGAGCAGTACTTC TRBV27 NA NA TRBJ2-7
CASSQGSQGSNEKLFF TGCGCCAGCAGCCAAGGTTCTCAGGGTTCTAATGAAAAACTGTTTTTT TRBV4-3 once NA TRBJ1-4
CASSELSSYNSPLHF TGTGCCAGCAGTGAATTAAGCTCCTATAATTCACCCCTCCACTTT TRBV6-1 NA NA TRBJ1-6
CASSEDLSGTETQYF TGTGCCAGCAGTGAAGATCTTAGCGGGACAGAGACCCAGTACTTC TRBV2 NA TRBD2 TRBJ2-5
CASSLVSGVETQYF TGTGCCAGCAGCTTAGTCTCAGGGGTGGAGACCCAGTACTTC TRBV7-9 NA NA TRBJ2-5
CASSARTDTEAFF TGTGCCAGCAGTGCCCGGACAGACACTGAAGCTTTCTTT TRBV2 NA NA TRBJ1-1
CASSTTSGGPYNEQFF TGTGCCAGTAGTACAACCAGCGGGGGTCCCTACAATGAGCAGTTCTTC TRBV19 NA TRBD2 TRBJ2-1
CASSYPSQPQHF TGTGCCAGCAGTTACCCATCACAGCCCCAGCATTTT TRBV6-6 many NA TRBJ1-5
CASRGLAGVEQFF TGTGCCAGCAGGGGACTAGCGGGAGTTGAGCAGTTCTTC TRBV7-2 NA TRBD2 TRBJ2-1
CSVEGSDTIYF TGCAGCGTTGAGGGGTCGGACACCATATATTTT TRBV29-1 NA NA TRBJ1-3
CASSSHTYYGYTF TGTGCCAGCAGTTCTCACACCTACTATGGCTACACCTTC TRBV28 NA NA TRBJ1-2
CASSTSTSAETQYF TGTGCCAGCAGCACGTCGACTAGCGCGGAGACCCAGTACTTC TRBV13 NA TRBD2 TRBJ2-5
CASSQAGTDNEKLFF TGCGCCAGCAGCCAAGCAGGGACAGATAATGAAAAACTGTTTTTT TRBV4-1 medium-sized TRBD1 TRBJ1-4
CASSSATTGGNYEQYF TGTGCCAGCAGCTCAGCCACTACAGGGGGCAACTACGAGCAGTACTTC TRBV7-9 NA TRBD1 TRBJ2-7
CAISGHGSYEQYF TGTGCCATCAGTGGTCACGGCTCCTACGAGCAGTACTTC TRBV10-3 NA NA TRBJ2-7
CASSPLLEAQNTGELFF TGTGCCAGCTCACCACTATTAGAAGCGCAGAACACCGGGGAGCTGTTTTTT TRBV18 few NA TRBJ2-2
CASSIVAGSYNEQFF TGCGCCAGCAGTATCGTTGCAGGGTCCTACAATGAGCAGTTCTTC TRBV5-1 NA NA TRBJ2-1
CASFREGGYTF TGTGCCAGCTTCAGGGAAGGGGGCTACACCTTC TRBV6-5 NA NA TRBJ1-2
CASSVNQAHEQFF TGTGCCAGCAGCGTTAATCAGGCTCATGAGCAGTTCTTC TRBV9 NA NA TRBJ2-1
CASSPGVAGGEQFF TGTGCCAGCAGCCCAGGGGTAGCGGGGGGCGAGCAGTTCTTC TRBV9 NA TRBD2 TRBJ2-1
CAISAPGENYGYTF TGTGCCATCAGTGCCCCCGGAGAAAACTATGGCTACACCTTC TRBV10-3 NA NA TRBJ1-2
CASSREGGNGYTF TGCGCCAGCAGCCGAGAGGGGGGCAATGGCTACACCTTC TRBV5-1 once NA TRBJ1-2
CASSWGTSGAINEQYF TGTGCCAGCAGCTGGGGGACTAGCGGAGCCATCAACGAGCAGTACTTC TRBV5-4 NA TRBD2 TRBJ2-7
CASSSVTAGYNEQFF TGTGCCAGCAGCTCAGTCACAGCCGGTTACAATGAGCAGTTCTTC TRBV7-3 NA NA TRBJ2-1
CASSPVASEPNYGYTF TGTGCCAGCAGCCCGGTAGCGTCAGAGCCTAACTATGGCTACACCTTC TRBV5-4 NA NA TRBJ1-2
CSAPVETEAFF TGCAGTGCTCCGGTCGAGACTGAAGCTTTCTTT TRBV20-1 NA NA TRBJ1-1
CASSIDGTLLYSSGANVLTF TGTGCCAGTAGTATAGACGGGACCTTGCTCTATTCATCTGGGGCCAACGTCCTGACTTTC TRBV19 NA NA TRBJ2-6
CASSLVLRGGYTF TGTGCCAGCAGCTTAGTGTTGCGGGGAGGCTACACCTTC TRBV11-2 NA NA TRBJ1-2
CASSIPKTGSGTEAFF TGTGCCAGCAGCATCCCGAAGACCGGATCGGGCACTGAAGCTTTCTTT TRBV21-1 NA NA TRBJ1-1
CASSMVRDYQETQYF TGTGCCAGCAGCATGGTCCGGGACTACCAAGAGACCCAGTACTTC TRBV5-6 NA NA TRBJ2-5
CASSQVRETEAFF TGTGCCAGCAGCCAGGTCAGGGAGACTGAAGCTTTCTTT TRBV14 few NA TRBJ1-1
CASSLAGGIQETQYF TGTGCCAGCAGCTTAGCGGGGGGTATCCAAGAGACCCAGTACTTC TRBV5-4 once TRBD2 TRBJ2-5
CASSRKGGSTDTQYF TGTGCCAGCAGCCGAAAAGGGGGGAGCACAGATACGCAGTATTTT TRBV14 NA NA TRBJ2-3
CASSGIGTEAFF TGTGCCAGCAGTGGAATTGGCACTGAAGCTTTCTTT TRBV11-1 NA NA TRBJ1-1
CASSRGQGYQPQHF TGTGCCAGTAGTAGGGGACAGGGTTATCAGCCCCAGCATTTT TRBV19 NA TRBD1 TRBJ1-5
CASTDTGALGMYGYTF TGTGCCAGCACCGATACCGGGGCATTAGGGATGTATGGCTACACCTTC TRBV27 few NA TRBJ1-2
CASSATSGRAYEQYF TGTGCCAGCAGCGCGACTAGCGGGAGGGCGTACGAGCAGTACTTC TRBV9 NA TRBD2 TRBJ2-7
CASSAGPLATNEKLFF TGTGCCAGCAGCGCCGGGCCTCTTGCAACTAATGAAAAACTGTTTTTT TRBV5-4 NA NA TRBJ1-4
CASTSSETGGFGELFF TGTGCCAGCACCTCCTCGGAGACAGGGGGCTTCGGGGAGCTGTTTTTT TRBV7-8 few TRBD1 TRBJ2-2
CASSSRGGPTGELFF TGTGCCAGCAGCTCACGCGGGGGACCCACCGGGGAGCTGTTTTTT TRBV6-5 NA TRBD2 TRBJ2-2